This TCR beta chain was sequenced for a study of control samples from healthy donors and cancer patients. The table lists this clone with a few counts. Profiling relied on immunoSEQ multiplex PCR, and the TCRdb table lists in-frame clones only, not all of them. The sample has 100,000 or so clones, around four fifths seen once; the top ten hold over 10%. There are 13 residues in the CDR3. The trim removed 6 bases at V and 4 bases at J, leaving 6 bases unmatched. CDR1 is SQVTM and CDR2 is ANQGSEA in the germline V gene. The chain couples TRBV29-1 to TRBJ2-1; TRBD1 matches at 7 bases. Sequencing used blood. The TCR was taken from a woman aged 45 to 65 in good health. The CDR3 nucleotides read TGCAGCGTGACCGGGACAGATTACAATGAGCAGTTCTTC. Protein product: CSVTGTDYNEQFF.